The rows below give T cell receptor beta chains drawn from one sample of a study of cytomegalovirus exposure and HLA in healthy donors. Measured with immunoSEQ multiplex PCR; TCRdb has only the in-frame clones, and not every one. The data show about 140,000 clones, around 80% seen once. Sequenced input: PBMCs. The receptor source for this set is a boy between 2 and 10 years old in good health and CMV-seronegative. CDR3s include the opening cysteine and the closing phenylalanine or tryptophan. Each record gives: D gene, V gene, clone size, J gene, CDR3 protein, CDR3 DNA. A D gene is named only where the DNA matches it firmly. The size of a clone is reported for some rows only, either as once, few or many, or as a class for expanded clones.

D gene: TRBD2
V gene: TRBV15
clone size: .
J gene: TRBJ2-3
CDR3 protein: CATSRDRTGGPIADTQYF
CDR3 DNA: TGTGCCACCAGCAGAGATAGAACGGGAGGGCCAATCGCAGATACGCAGTATTTT

D gene: .
V gene: TRBV9
clone size: once
J gene: TRBJ1-6
CDR3 protein: CASSTTGLDSPLHF
CDR3 DNA: TGTGCCAGCAGCACAACAGGGCTCGATTCACCCCTCCACTTT

D gene: TRBD2
V gene: TRBV5-1
clone size: .
J gene: TRBJ2-7
CDR3 protein: CASSSDTTSGTDHEQYF
CDR3 DNA: TGCGCCAGCAGCTCCGATACGACTAGCGGGACCGACCACGAGCAGTACTTC

D gene: TRBD1
V gene: TRBV7-9
clone size: .
J gene: TRBJ1-5
CDR3 protein: CASSSGTGDSNQPQHF
CDR3 DNA: TGTGCCAGCAGCTCCGGGACAGGGGATAGCAATCAGCCCCAGCATTTT

D gene: .
V gene: TRBV9
clone size: once
J gene: TRBJ1-6
CDR3 protein: CASSFLGGDSPLHF
CDR3 DNA: TGTGCCAGCAGCTTCCTGGGAGGGGATTCACCCCTCCACTTT

D gene: .
V gene: TRBV19
clone size: .
J gene: TRBJ1-1
CDR3 protein: CASSIQGATLNTEAFF
CDR3 DNA: TGTGCCAGTAGTATTCAGGGCGCTACCCTGAACACTGAAGCTTTCTTT

D gene: TRBD2
V gene: TRBV28
clone size: .
J gene: TRBJ2-1
CDR3 protein: CASALGLATNEQFF
CDR3 DNA: TGTGCCAGCGCATTAGGACTAGCTACGAATGAGCAGTTCTTC

D gene: .
V gene: TRBV4-2
clone size: .
J gene: TRBJ1-4
CDR3 protein: CASSQDSGGGGEKLFF
CDR3 DNA: TGTGCCAGCAGCCAAGATTCGGGGGGCGGTGGGGAAAAACTGTTTTTT

D gene: .
V gene: TRBV28
clone size: .
J gene: TRBJ1-4
CDR3 protein: CASTPGGEKLFF
CDR3 DNA: TGTGCCAGCACCCCCGGGGGGGAAAAACTGTTTTTT

D gene: .
V gene: TRBV30
clone size: few
J gene: TRBJ1-1
CDR3 protein: CAWGTHLSTEAFF
CDR3 DNA: TGTGCCTGGGGGACACACTTGAGCACTGAAGCTTTCTTT

D gene: .
V gene: TRBV4-1
clone size: .
J gene: TRBJ2-1
CDR3 protein: CASSQEGRQATYNEQFF
CDR3 DNA: TGCGCCAGCAGCCAAGAGGGGCGACAGGCGACCTACAATGAGCAGTTCTTC

D gene: .
V gene: TRBV19
clone size: .
J gene: TRBJ2-1
CDR3 protein: CASSQGLRDNEQFF
CDR3 DNA: TGTGCCAGTAGTCAGGGTCTACGGGACAATGAGCAGTTCTTC

D gene: TRBD2
V gene: TRBV28
clone size: .
J gene: TRBJ2-1
CDR3 protein: CASKGTSGSPYNEQFF
CDR3 DNA: TGTGCCAGCAAAGGGACTAGCGGGAGTCCCTACAATGAGCAGTTCTTC

D gene: TRBD1
V gene: TRBV28
clone size: .
J gene: TRBJ1-1
CDR3 protein: CASSWAGGLNTEAFF
CDR3 DNA: TGTGCCAGCAGTTGGGCAGGGGGATTGAACACTGAAGCTTTCTTT

D gene: .
V gene: TRBV29-1
clone size: .
J gene: TRBJ1-1
CDR3 protein: CSVDSVNTEAFF
CDR3 DNA: TGCAGCGTCGACAGCGTGAACACTGAAGCTTTCTTT

D gene: .
V gene: TRBV19
clone size: .
J gene: TRBJ1-2
CDR3 protein: CASSGPGYTF
CDR3 DNA: TGTGCCAGTAGTGGCCCTGGCTACACCTTC

D gene: .
V gene: TRBV6-5
clone size: .
J gene: TRBJ1-4
CDR3 protein: CASRAGIREKLFF
CDR3 DNA: TGTGCCAGCCGCGCAGGGATACGAGAAAAACTGTTTTTT

D gene: .
V gene: TRBV19
clone size: .
J gene: TRBJ1-4
CDR3 protein: CASSRSPTNEKLFF
CDR3 DNA: TGTGCCAGTAGTAGGAGCCCAACTAATGAAAAACTGTTTTTT

D gene: .
V gene: TRBV6-5
clone size: .
J gene: TRBJ2-7
CDR3 protein: CASTFSPGPYEQYF
CDR3 DNA: TGTGCCAGCACTTTTAGCCCCGGTCCCTACGAGCAGTACTTC

D gene: TRBD1
V gene: TRBV6-5
clone size: .
J gene: TRBJ2-3
CDR3 protein: CASSRQGSPDTQYF
CDR3 DNA: TGTGCCAGCAGCAGACAGGGGAGCCCAGATACGCAGTATTTT

D gene: .
V gene: TRBV11-2
clone size: .
J gene: TRBJ1-4
CDR3 protein: CASTESGERRVWEKLFF
CDR3 DNA: TGTGCCAGCACTGAGTCGGGAGAACGGAGGGTATGGGAAAAACTGTTTTTT

D gene: .
V gene: TRBV9
clone size: .
J gene: TRBJ2-1
CDR3 protein: CASSVVSEQFF
CDR3 DNA: TGTGCCAGCAGCGTAGTGAGTGAGCAGTTCTTC

D gene: TRBD1
V gene: TRBV27
clone size: .
J gene: TRBJ1-1
CDR3 protein: CASSSRDRGRRGNTEAFF
CDR3 DNA: TGTGCCAGCAGTTCTAGGGACAGGGGGCGGAGGGGGAACACTGAAGCTTTCTTT

D gene: TRBD1
V gene: TRBV2
clone size: once
J gene: TRBJ2-4
CDR3 protein: CASSTPGDSLSDIQYF
CDR3 DNA: TGTGCCAGCAGCACGCCAGGGGACAGTTTGTCTGACATTCAGTACTTC

D gene: TRBD2
V gene: TRBV6-5
clone size: .
J gene: TRBJ2-4
CDR3 protein: CASSYAGGFSNIQYF
CDR3 DNA: TGTGCCAGCAGTTACGCGGGAGGATTCTCAAACATTCAGTACTTC

D gene: .
V gene: TRBV6-4
clone size: few
J gene: TRBJ2-5
CDR3 protein: CASSALPGETQYF
CDR3 DNA: TGTGCCAGCAGTGCCCTACCGGGGGAGACCCAGTACTTC

D gene: TRBD1
V gene: TRBV6-5
clone size: .
J gene: TRBJ1-5
CDR3 protein: CASSYAPPGGGQPQHF
CDR3 DNA: TGTGCCAGCAGTTACGCCCCCCCAGGGGGCGGCCAGCCCCAGCATTTT

D gene: TRBD2
V gene: TRBV29-1
clone size: .
J gene: TRBJ2-2
CDR3 protein: CSIRLAGDTGELFF
CDR3 DNA: TGCAGCATAAGACTAGCGGGGGACACCGGGGAGCTGTTTTTT

D gene: TRBD2
V gene: TRBV6-5
clone size: .
J gene: TRBJ2-2
CDR3 protein: CASSRGLANTGELFF
CDR3 DNA: TGTGCCAGCAGTCGGGGACTAGCGAACACCGGGGAGCTGTTTTTT

D gene: TRBD1
V gene: TRBV6-6
clone size: few
J gene: TRBJ1-1
CDR3 protein: CASSYSFATGEAFF
CDR3 DNA: TGTGCCAGCAGTTACTCTTTCGCGACAGGGGAAGCTTTCTTT

D gene: .
V gene: TRBV10-3
clone size: few
J gene: TRBJ2-5
CDR3 protein: CAISAYQETQYF
CDR3 DNA: TGTGCCATCAGTGCGTACCAAGAGACCCAGTACTTC

D gene: .
V gene: TRBV7-8
clone size: few
J gene: TRBJ1-4
CDR3 protein: CASSLGRPRGEKLFF
CDR3 DNA: TGTGCCAGCAGCTTAGGCAGGCCCCGTGGGGAAAAACTGTTTTTT

D gene: TRBD1
V gene: TRBV7-3
clone size: .
J gene: TRBJ2-7
CDR3 protein: CASSRDSTYEQYF
CDR3 DNA: TGTGCCAGCAGCCGGGACAGCACCTACGAGCAGTACTTC

D gene: .
V gene: TRBV18
clone size: .
J gene: TRBJ2-7
CDR3 protein: CASSPLPGDLDYEQYF
CDR3 DNA: TGTGCCAGCTCACCACTTCCGGGGGACCTAGACTACGAGCAGTACTTC

D gene: TRBD1
V gene: TRBV9
clone size: few
J gene: TRBJ1-5
CDR3 protein: CASSGGTGWNQPQHF
CDR3 DNA: TGTGCCAGCAGTGGCGGGACAGGGTGGAATCAGCCCCAGCATTTT

D gene: .
V gene: TRBV5-6
clone size: .
J gene: TRBJ1-2
CDR3 protein: CASSWGGKSYGYTF
CDR3 DNA: TGTGCCAGCAGCTGGGGGGGCAAATCCTATGGCTACACCTTC

D gene: TRBD1
V gene: TRBV28
clone size: .
J gene: TRBJ2-7
CDR3 protein: CASSLYAGGYEQYF
CDR3 DNA: TGTGCCAGCAGTTTATATGCAGGGGGCTACGAGCAGTACTTC

D gene: .
V gene: TRBV30
clone size: .
J gene: TRBJ1-2
CDR3 protein: CAWSVGGGRGYTF
CDR3 DNA: TGTGCCTGGAGTGTCGGGGGAGGTAGGGGCTACACCTTC

D gene: TRBD1
V gene: TRBV6-5
clone size: once
J gene: TRBJ1-2
CDR3 protein: CASSWFDRGENGYTF
CDR3 DNA: TGTGCCAGCAGTTGGTTCGACAGGGGAGAGAATGGCTACACCTTC

D gene: TRBD1
V gene: TRBV15
clone size: .
J gene: TRBJ2-7
CDR3 protein: CATSRSGTGSEQYF
CDR3 DNA: TGTGCCACCAGCAGATCCGGGACAGGGTCCGAGCAGTACTTC

D gene: .
V gene: TRBV11-2
clone size: .
J gene: TRBJ2-7
CDR3 protein: CASSLGGAGAYEQYF
CDR3 DNA: TGTGCCAGCAGCCTAGGAGGGGCAGGGGCGTACGAGCAGTACTTC

D gene: .
V gene: TRBV19
clone size: .
J gene: TRBJ1-6
CDR3 protein: CASSILDSSSGLHF
CDR3 DNA: TGTGCCAGTAGTATTCTGGACAGCTCCTCAGGCCTCCACTTT

D gene: TRBD2
V gene: TRBV7-6
clone size: .
J gene: TRBJ2-1
CDR3 protein: CASSLGTSWNEQFF
CDR3 DNA: TGTGCCAGCAGCCTCGGGACTAGCTGGAATGAGCAGTTCTTC

D gene: TRBD1
V gene: TRBV6-1
clone size: few
J gene: TRBJ1-1
CDR3 protein: CASRPLTGGMTEAFF
CDR3 DNA: TGTGCCAGCAGACCACTGACAGGGGGCATGACTGAAGCTTTCTTT

D gene: .
V gene: TRBV5-1
clone size: once
J gene: TRBJ2-5
CDR3 protein: CASSLGGQLTSSGETQYF
CDR3 DNA: TGCGCCAGCAGCTTGGGGGGGCAATTGACTAGCAGCGGAGAGACCCAGTACTTC

D gene: .
V gene: TRBV7-2
clone size: .
J gene: TRBJ2-1
CDR3 protein: CASSLPKAGWPLYNEQFF
CDR3 DNA: TGTGCCAGCAGCTTACCTAAAGCGGGCTGGCCCCTATACAATGAGCAGTTCTTC

D gene: TRBD2
V gene: TRBV18
clone size: .
J gene: TRBJ2-3
CDR3 protein: CASSRTLAGSTDTQYF
CDR3 DNA: TGTGCCAGCTCCCGCACGCTAGCGGGTAGCACAGATACGCAGTATTTT

D gene: TRBD2
V gene: TRBV9
clone size: .
J gene: TRBJ2-2
CDR3 protein: CASSAGGGTSRTGELFF
CDR3 DNA: TGTGCCAGCAGCGCCGGGGGAGGGACTAGCCGCACCGGGGAGCTGTTTTTT

D gene: .
V gene: TRBV7-9
clone size: .
J gene: TRBJ2-3
CDR3 protein: CASSTNLRDGGNF
CDR3 DNA: TGTGCCAGCAGCACGAACCTCCGGGACGGGGGAAATTTT

D gene: TRBD2
V gene: TRBV27
clone size: .
J gene: TRBJ2-1
CDR3 protein: CASSATSGAYNEQFF
CDR3 DNA: TGTGCCAGCAGTGCGACTAGCGGGGCTTACAATGAGCAGTTCTTC